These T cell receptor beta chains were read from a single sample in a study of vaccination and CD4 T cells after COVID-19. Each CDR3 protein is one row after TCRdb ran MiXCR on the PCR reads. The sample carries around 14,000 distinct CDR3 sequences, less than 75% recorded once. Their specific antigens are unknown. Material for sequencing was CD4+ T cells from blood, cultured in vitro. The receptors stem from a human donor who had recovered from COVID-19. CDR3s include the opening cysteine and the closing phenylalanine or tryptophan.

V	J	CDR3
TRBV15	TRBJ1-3	CATSRDQAASGNTIYF
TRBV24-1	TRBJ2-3	CAATSENTDTQYF
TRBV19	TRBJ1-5	CASSIGSGGGNQPQHF
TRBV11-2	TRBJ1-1	CASSLGTGGATEAFF
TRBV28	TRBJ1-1	CASSLLSARLQPQQEAFF
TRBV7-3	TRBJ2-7	CASSLGVGLGYEQYF
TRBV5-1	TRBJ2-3	CASRQREGTSTDTQYF
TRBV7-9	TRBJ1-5	CASSSFLRGTSQPQHF
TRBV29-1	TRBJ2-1	CSVDTEQFF
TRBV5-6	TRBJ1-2	CASSLGRAVYGYTF
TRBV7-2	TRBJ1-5	CASSPGLHGASNQPQHF
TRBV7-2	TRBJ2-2	CASSLAAERSGELFF
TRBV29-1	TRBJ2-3	CSVRGLALDTQYF
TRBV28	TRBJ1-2	CASSPRGNVGNYGYTF
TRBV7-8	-	CASSLRGQGPSYEQYF